Each of the 27 T cell receptor beta chains below was sequenced from the same sample in a study of blood T cell repertoires in COVID-19. Repertoires were generated with immunoSEQ multiplex PCR, while TCRdb's copy carries only in-frame clones and drops some. Among 400,000 to 550,000 clones listed, roughly 87% were seen once. Material: PBMCs or T cells enriched from blood (not recorded which). The receptors come from a woman between 18 and 29 years old with acute COVID-19.

This clone was observed a handful of times. The V and J genes are TRBV5-4 and TRBJ2-2; 11 nucleotides align to TRBD2. Germline loops: CDR1 SGHNT, CDR2 YYREEE (reference sequence). This CDR3 region has 16 residues. The junction had 4 bases not matched to a gene; V was cut back by 0 bases and J by 6 bases. CDR3 DNA: TGTGCCAGCAGCTTGGTAGCGGGGGGGCCATCCGGGGAGCTGTTTTTT. Protein: CASSLVAGGPSGELFF.

The chain links TRBV11-3 to TRBJ2-7; perhaps TRBD2 as D (5 bases). The V gene lost 5 bases and the J gene lost 2 bases, with 13 bases spanning the gap. CDR1 SGHNT and CDR2 YENEEA come from the germline V gene. The CDR3 has 14 residues. The CDR3 DNA follows: TGTGCCAGCAGCCAATCAGGACTTACCTACGAGCAGTACTTC. Its protein product is CASSQSGLTYEQYF. Supplemented by reference TRBV11-3 and TRBJ2-7, the full variable domain reads EAGVVQSPRYKIIEKKQPVAFWCNPISGHNTLYWYLQNLGQGPELLIRYENEEAVDDSQLPKDRFSAERLKGVDSTLKIQPAELGDSAVYLCASSQSGLTYEQYFGPGTRLTVT.

The chain recombines TRBV5-1 with TRBJ1-2, with D maybe TRBD1 (6 bases). The CDR3 contains 15 residues. From germline, CDR1 is SGHRS and CDR2 YFSETQ. The V end lost 0 bases, the J end lost 4 bases, and 13 bases lay between the germline ends. The CDR3 bases are TGCGCCAGCAGCTTGGCCGATGGGGGCGGCTATGGCTACACCTTC. Its protein product is CASSLADGGGYGYTF.

CDR3 region: CASSQDYGSTDTQYF. CDR3 nucleotide sequence: TGTGCCAGCAGCCAAGATTACGGTAGCACAGATACGCAGTATTTT. This chain joins TRBV14 and TRBJ2-3; D ambiguous. Germline V gene data show CDR1 as SGHDN and CDR2 as FVKESK. This CDR3 has 15 amino acids. Trimming removed 0 bases from V and 0 bases from J, with 7 bases in between.

The genes are TRBV7-9 and TRBJ2-4; a weak D match, TRBD2 (6 bases). The CDR3 is 17 residues long. V was trimmed by 4 bases and J by 1 base, leaving 17 bases between them. From germline, CDR1 is SEHNR and CDR2 FQNEAQ (reference sequence). The CDR3 sequence is CASSSDAGMVAKNIQYF. The CDR3 bases are TGTGCCAGCAGCTCGGACGCGGGGATGGTTGCCAAAAACATTCAGTACTTC.

The J gene is TRBJ2-5, the V gene TRBV5-4; 8 nucleotides agree with TRBD2. This CDR3 region has 18 residues. V dropped 5 bases and J dropped 4; count of bases not matched to a gene: 19. CDR1 SGHNT and CDR2 YYREEE come from the germline V gene (reference sequence). In DNA, the CDR3 is TGTGCCAGCAGGCTGGGGGCGCCGGGAGGGCCGAGGGGAGAGACCCAGTACTTC. It codes for CASRLGAPGGPRGETQYF.

The chain couples TRBV24-1 to TRBJ2-2; TRBD1 aligns across 8 bases. Trimming removed 2 bases from V and 11 bases from J; junction bases left unmatched: 12. Germline V CDR1 and CDR2: KGHDR, SFDVKD. The CDR3 runs 16 residues. The CDR3 DNA is TGTGCCACCAGTGATTCCACCGACAGGGGCCGAGTAGAGCTGTTTTTT. It encodes CATSDSTDRGRVELFF.

V and J are TRBV4-1 and TRBJ2-1; D gene unclear. V was cut by 0 bases and J by 9 bases, with 18 bases left in between. Looked up from germline, CDR1 is MGHRA and CDR2 is YSYEKL. There are 16 residues in the CDR3. CDR3 nucleotides: TGCGCCAGCAGCCAAGATCTAATCGACATTTACGCTGAGCAGTTCTTC. The encoded protein is CASSQDLIDIYAEQFF.

The chain has TRBV9 and TRBJ1-3, with D possibly TRBD1 on 5 matching bases. Germline CDR1 reads SGDLS; CDR2 reads YYNGEE. V was cut by 1 base and J by 0 bases, with 11 bases left in between. This CDR3 is built from 16 residues. CDR3 amino acids: CASSVSQGNSGNTIYF. Here the CDR3 DNA reads TGTGCCAGCAGCGTATCCCAGGGCAACTCTGGAAACACCATATATTTT.

The rearrangement uses TRBV6-5 and TRBJ2-7; D may be TRBD1 (6 bases). Per germline, CDR1 MNHEY and CDR2 SVGAGI. This CDR3 comprises 14 residues. V shed 10 bases and J shed 3 bases, with 19 bases lying between them. CDR3: CATLTGFLVYEQYF. The DNA of the CDR3 is TGTGCCACCCTGACAGGCTTTTTAGTCTACGAGCAGTACTTC.

The gene calls are TRBV6-5 and TRBJ1-6, with TRBD1 matching over 7 bases. Germline CDR1 and CDR2: MNHEY and SVGAGI. The V segment lost 4 bases and the J segment 8 bases; nucleotides outside the gene matches: 5. CDR3 size: 14 residues. The DNA of the CDR3 is TGTGCCAGCAGTTTAGGACAGGCGCATTCACCCCTCCACTTT. Its protein is CASSLGQAHSPLHF.

V is TRBV7-9 and J is TRBJ2-4; possibly TRBD2 for D (5 bases). Germline CDR1 and CDR2: SEHNR and FQNEAQ (reference sequence). The CDR3 consists of 16 residues. V was shortened by 4 bases and J by 0 bases, with 13 bases between the two germline ends. The CDR3 loop reads CASSSRPGLAKNIQYF. The CDR3 nucleotides read TGTGCCAGCAGCTCCAGGCCGGGGTTAGCCAAAAACATTCAGTACTTC.

This chain links TRBV3-1 (or the pseudogene TRBV3-2) with TRBJ1-1, with no clear D. Germline V gene lookup returns CDR1 LGHDT and CDR2 YNNKEL (reference sequence). The CDR3 extends over 14 amino acids. Trimming pared 4 bases from V and 2 bases from J, leaving 11 bases between. The CDR3 region is CASSRTSGNTEAFF. CDR3 coding DNA: TGTGCCAGCAGCCGGACTTCGGGAAACACTGAAGCTTTCTTT.

This clone has a single count. This chain joins TRBV7-2 and TRBJ1-6, with D perhaps matching TRBD1 (6 bases). The ends were cut back, 6 bases at V and 13 bases at J, with 22 bases in the middle. The CDR3 is 15 amino acids. The germline gives CDR1 SGHTA, CDR2 FQGNSA. Written as DNA, the CDR3 is TGTGCCAGCAGGATCCTAAGCAGGGGACCGGGGCCCCTCCACTTT. Encoded protein: CASRILSRGPGPLHF. The full variable domain, completed using reference TRBV7-2 and TRBJ1-6, is GAGVSQSPSNKVTEKGKDVELRCDPISGHTALYWYRQSLGQGLEFLIYFQGNSAPDKSGLPSDRFSAERTGGSVSTLTIQRTQQEDSAVYLCASRILSRGPGPLHFGNGTRLTVT.

The genes are TRBV7-8 and TRBJ1-2; TRBD1 matches at 8 bases. Germline lookup yields CDR1 SGHVS and CDR2 FQNEAQ. The CDR3 length is 15 residues. V lost 5 bases to trimming and J lost 8 bases; unmatched junction nucleotides: 13. The CDR3 loop is CASSHGQGNSGGYTF. In DNA, the CDR3 is TGTGCCAGCAGCCACGGACAGGGCAACTCGGGGGGCTACACCTTC.

The gene calls are TRBV7-3 and TRBJ2-1; weak D call: TRBD1 (6 bases). This CDR3 is built from 13 residues. Trimming stripped 3 bases from V and 6 bases from J, with 9 bases between. Germline V gives CDR1 SGHTA, CDR2 FQGTGA. CDR3 residues: CASSFSGANEQFF. CDR3 DNA sequence: TGTGCCAGCAGCTTTTCAGGGGCCAATGAGCAGTTCTTC.

CDR3 sequence reads: CASSWGLAGGSSYNEQFF. The CDR3, as DNA: TGTGCCAGCAGCTGGGGACTAGCGGGGGGGAGCTCCTACAATGAGCAGTTCTTC. The chain recombines TRBV5-6 with TRBJ2-1, with 16 positions matching TRBD2. Germline-derived CDR1 and CDR2 are SGHDT and YYEEEE. The V segment lost 3 bases and the J segment 0 bases; nucleotides outside the gene matches: 3. CDR3 size: 18 residues. Supplemented by reference TRBV5-6 and TRBJ2-1, the full variable domain reads DAGVTQSPTHLIKTRGQQVTLRCSPKSGHDTVSWYQQALGQGPQFIFQYYEEEERQRGNFPDRFSGHQFPNYSSELNVNALLLGDSALYLCASSWGLAGGSSYNEQFFGPGTRLTVL.

V gene TRBV7-2 combines with J gene TRBJ2-3, with unresolved D. This CDR3 has 15 residues. Per the germline V gene, CDR1 is SGHTA and CDR2 is FQGNSA. The ends were cut back, 1 base at V and 5 bases at J, with 13 bases in the middle. The CDR3 DNA reads as TGTGCCAGCAGCTTAGAAGGAGCCCCGGGAGATACGCAGTATTTT. It translates to CASSLEGAPGDTQYF.

This clone was picked up a small number of times. This CDR3 reads CASSEELAGGHIQYF. As DNA, the CDR3 is TGTGCCAGCAGTGAGGAGCTAGCGGGGGGGCACATTCAGTACTTC. The V call is TRBV6-1, the J call TRBJ2-4; TRBD2 aligns across 12 bases. The junction had 5 bases not matched to a gene; V was cut back by 3 bases and J by 8 bases. Germline values: CDR1 MNHNS, CDR2 SASEGT. The CDR3 has 15 residues.

Details on this clone: Other nucleotide sequences from this sample produce the same CDR3. The chain's CDR3 is CASSLSSGSYEQYF. Written as DNA, the CDR3 is TGTGCCAGCAGTTTGAGTAGCGGGAGTTACGAGCAGTACTTC. The V call is TRBV27, the J call TRBJ2-7; 9 bases match TRBD2. The CDR3 contains 14 residues. CDR1 and CDR2 (germline): MNHEY, SMNVEV (reference sequence). The V gene end was trimmed by 3 bases and the J gene end by 4 bases; junction bases not matched to a gene: 4.

The sample holds one count of this clone. The chain carries TRBV10-3 and TRBJ2-2; 7 bases are shared with TRBD2. This CDR3 comprises 15 residues. Germline V lookup: CDR1 ENHRY, CDR2 SYGVKD. Trimming removed 7 bases from V and 2 bases from J; junction bases left unmatched: 7. The CDR3 bases are TGTGCCATCACTAATGCGGGGGTTAACACCGGGGAGCTGTTTTTT. Translating gives CAITNAGVNTGELFF.

This clone was detected only once. V and J are TRBV28 and TRBJ1-6; TRBD1 aligns across 9 bases. Trimming took 9 bases from V and 10 from J; bases not matched to a gene: 7. The V gene's germline CDR1 is MDHEN and CDR2 SYDVKM. The CDR3 consists of 13 residues. The CDR3 coding sequence is TGTGCCAGTGGACAGGGGCGGGTGTCACCCCTCCACTTT. As protein: CASGQGRVSPLHF.

The chain is built from TRBV21-1 and TRBJ1-5; the table's D gene call, TRBD1, was not cross checked with the DNA. TRBV21-1 is designated a pseudogene. This CDR3 has 16 residues. The CDR3 DNA is TGTGCCAGCAGCACTAACAGGGGATTTAGCAATCAGCCCCAGCATTTT. This gives the protein CASSTNRGFSNQPQHF.

This clone has more than one count but fewer than ten. V usage is TRBV19 and J usage is TRBJ1-3, with 9 nucleotides matching TRBD1. After removal of 9 bases from V and 4 bases from J, the junction contained 7 bases not matched to a gene. The CDR3 loop spans 14 amino acids. CDR1 is LNHDA and CDR2 is SQIVND in the germline V gene (reference sequence). CDR3 residues: CASSNRGHGNTIYF. The DNA of the CDR3 is TGTGCCAGCAGCAACAGGGGGCACGGAAACACCATATATTTT.

The chain joins TRBV27 to TRBJ2-7, with 9 nucleotides matching TRBD2. CDR3 size: 15 residues. Looked up from germline, CDR1 is MNHEY and CDR2 is SMNVEV (reference sequence). The V and J ends lost 5 bases and 5 bases, in that order; junction bases with no gene match: 10. This CDR3 is CASSHPGLASHEQYF. The CDR3 DNA reads TGTGCCAGCAGTCATCCGGGACTAGCAAGCCACGAGCAGTACTTC.

The chain carries TRBV10-3 and TRBJ1-1, with 12 bases fitting TRBD1. Germline lookup yields CDR1 ENHRY and CDR2 SYGVKD. V dropped 2 bases and J dropped 11; count of bases not matched to a gene: 6. This CDR3 region has 14 residues. In DNA, the CDR3 is TGTGCCATCAGTGAGAGGGACAGGGGGCTGTTGGCTTTCTTT. As protein: CAISERDRGLLAFF.

This clone appeared a single time. The V gene is TRBV2, the J gene TRBJ2-4, with 14 bases that match TRBD2. The CDR3 extends over 17 amino acids. Germline trimming cut 6 bases from V and 0 bases from J; bases unmatched to any gene: 4. Germline CDR1 and CDR2: SNHLY and FYNNEI. DNA of the CDR3: TGTGCCAGCAGGGCGACTAGCGGGGGGGTAGCCAAAAACATTCAGTACTTC. It translates to CASRATSGGVAKNIQYF. Filled out from reference TRBV2 and TRBJ2-4, the complete variable domain reads EPEVTQTPSHQVTQMGQEVILRCVPISNHLYFYWYRQILGQKVEFLVSFYNNEISEKSEIFDDQFSVERPDGSNFTLKIRSTKLEDSAMYFCASRATSGGVAKNIQYFGAGTRLSVL.